This passage covers 31 T cell receptor beta chains from one sample sequenced in a study of blood T cell repertoires in COVID-19. Data came from immunoSEQ multiplex PCR; TCRdb stores just in-frame clones and leaves some out. The sample contains roughly 120,000 clones, approximately 89% of which appear only once. The specimen was peripheral blood. The source of these receptors is a woman between 55 and 75 years old with COVID-19, enrolled during active disease.

The gene calls are TRBV29-1 and TRBJ1-2; D might be TRBD1 (5 bases). Germline lookup yields CDR1 SQVTM and CDR2 ANQGSEA. There are 15 residues in the CDR3. Trimming pared 1 base from V and 3 bases from J, leaving 15 bases between. The CDR3 bases are TGCAGCGTTGAAGGGTCGGCAGGGCCGGACTATGGCTACACCTTC. It yields the protein CSVEGSAGPDYGYTF.

The table lists this clone with a few counts. The V gene is TRBV4-1, the J gene TRBJ1-1; D not resolved. Germline loops: CDR1 MGHRA, CDR2 YSYEKL. The CDR3 runs to 15 residues. Trimming left V 4 bases short and J 1 base short, with 13 bases between. CDR3: CASSLNPGENTEAFF. The CDR3 DNA reads TGCGCCAGCAGCCTCAACCCGGGAGAGAACACTGAAGCTTTCTTT.

This chain joins TRBV9 and TRBJ1-2; D is perhaps TRBD1 (5 bases). Trimming removed 3 bases from V and 14 bases from J, with 20 bases in between. This CDR3 has 13 residues. The germline V gene encodes CDR1 SGDLS and CDR2 YYNGEE. Here the CDR3 reads CASSAGPGPPQTF. The CDR3 DNA follows: TGTGCCAGCAGCGCCGGGCCAGGGCCGCCTCAAACCTTC. The full variable domain, its missing parts supplied by reference TRBV9 and TRBJ1-2, is DSGVTQTPKHLITATGQRVTLRCSPRSGDLSVYWYQQSLDQGLQFLIQYYNGEERAKGNILERFSAQQFPDLHSELNLSSLELGDSALYFCASSAGPGPPQTFGSGTRLTVV.

The chain has TRBV7-2 and TRBJ2-3; tentative D call: TRBD2 (6 bases). Trimming cost V 5 bases and J 7 bases, with 13 bases left between them. The CDR3 is made up of 13 amino acids. CDR1 is SGHTA, CDR2 FQGNSA, per germline. CDR3 sequence reads: CASSPLAGYTQYF. The CDR3 DNA reads as TGTGCCAGCAGCCCCCTGGCGGGATATACGCAGTATTTT. Using reference TRBV7-2 and TRBJ2-3 for the parts outside the CDR3, the full variable domain is GAGVSQSPSNKVTEKGKDVELRCDPISGHTALYWYRQSLGQGLEFLIYFQGNSAPDKSGLPSDRFSAERTGGSVSTLTIQRTQQEDSAVYLCASSPLAGYTQYFGPGTRLTVL.

The gene calls are TRBV6-1 and TRBJ1-1; maybe TRBD1 (6 bases). Germline V gene lookup returns CDR1 MNHNS and CDR2 SASEGT. This CDR3 has 13 amino acids. V lost 6 bases to trimming and J lost 6 bases, with 14 bases between them. The CDR3 region has the DNA TGTGCCAGCAGAAAAACAGGGAAGGCTGAAGCTTTCTTT. It is translated as CASRKTGKAEAFF.

Here the CDR3 reads CASSPWTGGPIRAEAFF. In DNA, the CDR3 is TGTGCCAGCAGCCCTTGGACAGGGGGGCCGATAAGGGCTGAAGCTTTCTTT. This rearrangement joins TRBV14 to TRBJ1-1; 10 positions match TRBD1. Germline V CDR1 and CDR2: SGHDN, FVKESK. V lost 4 bases and J lost 6; bases outside the gene matches: 14. This CDR3 has 17 residues.

This sequence joins TRBV3-1 (or the pseudogene TRBV3-2) and TRBJ2-3; 10 nucleotides match TRBD2. Trimming at V came to 2 bases and at J to 2 bases, leaving 1 base not matched to a gene. The length of the CDR3 is 15 residues. Germline assignment: CDR1 LGHDT and CDR2 YNNKEL (reference sequence). CDR3 in DNA: TGTGCCAGCAGCCAACTAGCGGGGGTCACAGATACGCAGTATTTT. Translation: CASSQLAGVTDTQYF.

Notes on this clone: At one boundary the junction diverges from the germline segment, which might be a read error. The V call is TRBV2, the J call TRBJ2-1; D possibly corresponds to TRBD2 (6 bases). Germline assignment: CDR1 SNHLY and CDR2 FYNNEI. This CDR3 contains 12 residues. This chain's CDR3 is CASSDRGRRLVF. For the CDR3, the DNA is TGTGCCAGCAGTGATCGGGGGAGAAGGTTGGTCTTC.

The count of this clone is one. This rearrangement joins TRBV20-1 to TRBJ1-1; tentative D call: TRBD1 (6 bases). Trimming left V 3 bases short and J 4 bases short, with 9 bases between. The germline V gene encodes CDR1 DFQATT and CDR2 SNEGSKA (reference sequence). The CDR3 length is 12 residues. The CDR3 DNA reads TGCAGTGCTAGTAAAGGGGGCACTGAAGCTTTCTTT. It specifies CSASKGGTEAFF.

J is TRBJ1-1 and V is TRBV7-2, with D possibly being TRBD1 (5 bases). Trimming removed 4 bases from V and 1 base from J, with 7 bases in between. This CDR3 comprises 13 residues. Germline CDR1 reads SGHTA; CDR2 reads FQGNSA. CDR3 nucleotides: TGTGCCAGCAGCTGGAGGGGGAACACTGAAGCTTTCTTT. Translating it yields CASSWRGNTEAFF.

To note about this clone: This could be a read error, since a much larger clone is one nucleotide away. The chain is built from TRBV9 and TRBJ2-3; 9 nucleotides agree with TRBD2. This CDR3 is built from 19 residues. Germline assignment: CDR1 SGDLS and CDR2 YYNGEE. CDR3 bases: TGTGTCAGCAGCGTAGTAGGATCCCGGGCGGGGGGGCCCATGGATACGCAGTATTTT. Amino acids: CVSSVVGSRAGGPMDTQYF.

This sequence joins TRBV7-2 and TRBJ2-5, with 8 bases that match TRBD1. Trimming at V came to 3 bases and at J to 2 bases, leaving 8 bases not matched to a gene. This CDR3 spans 16 amino acids. Per germline, CDR1 SGHTA and CDR2 FQGNSA. DNA of the CDR3: TGTGCCAGCAGCTTCGCCGGGCAGGGGGCTCAAGAGACCCAGTACTTC. Translation gives CASSFAGQGAQETQYF.

The J gene is TRBJ2-7, the V gene TRBV29-1; 7 bases align to TRBD1. Germline CDR1 SQVTM, CDR2 ANQGSEA. Trimming cost V 1 base and J 4 bases; bases outside gene matches: 4. The CDR3 has 13 residues. The CDR3 DNA sequence: TGCAGCGTTGAAGGACAGGGTTTTTACGAGCAGTACTTC. Protein: CSVEGQGFYEQYF.

The chain links TRBV7-3 to TRBJ1-2; 9 bases align to TRBD1. CDR1 and CDR2 from the germline V gene are SGHTA and FQGTGA. There are 17 residues in the CDR3. V lost 5 bases, J lost 4 bases, and 14 bases stayed unmatched. The CDR3 DNA sequence: TGTGCCAGCAGCCCTACAGGGGGCGATTGGTCCCGCTATGGCTACACCTTC. It translates to CASSPTGGDWSRYGYTF.

This sequence joins TRBV4-1 and TRBJ1-5, with TRBD1 identical over 8 bases. This CDR3 has 16 amino acids. Losses at the gene ends were 1 base for V and 4 bases for J; bases not matched to a gene: 6. The germline gives CDR1 MGHRA, CDR2 YSYEKL. The chain's CDR3 is CASSQARDRTNQPQHF. The CDR3 DNA is TGCGCCAGCAGCCAAGCCCGGGACAGGACGAATCAGCCCCAGCATTTT.

This clone occurred a few times. The chain couples TRBV5-1 to TRBJ2-2; a weak D match, TRBD1 (6 bases). Germline loops: CDR1 SGHRS, CDR2 YFSETQ. This CDR3 contains 16 residues. The V gene lost 2 bases and the J gene lost 6 bases, with 17 bases spanning the gap. CDR3 loop: CASSLAAQGSAGELFF. CDR3 DNA sequence: TGCGCCAGCAGCTTAGCTGCTCAGGGGTCCGCCGGGGAGCTGTTTTTT.

CDR3 loop: CASSLPDTQYF. CDR3 DNA sequence: TGTGCCAGCAGCCTACCGGATACGCAGTATTTT. The chain joins TRBV5-8 to TRBJ2-3; no firm D call. Germline CDR1 is SGHTS and CDR2 is YDEGEE. The CDR3 runs to 11 residues. Trimming took off 4 bases at V and 6 bases at J, with 6 bases between the two ends.

Remarks on this clone: Distinct nucleotide sequences in the sample also encode this CDR3. CDR3 nucleotides: TGTGCCAGCAGTCCCCGACAGGGGGCTATTAATGGCTACACCTTC. This sequence encodes CASSPRQGAINGYTF. This chain links TRBV27 with TRBJ1-2; TRBD1 matches 10 bases. CDR3 size: 15 residues. V dropped 5 bases and J dropped 6; count of bases not matched to a gene: 9. CDR1 is MNHEY, CDR2 SMNVEV, per germline (reference sequence).

This clone has only a few counts. The CDR3 is CAIRGTGEGSPLHF. CDR3 coding DNA: TGTGCCATCAGGGGGACAGGGGAAGGTTCACCCCTCCACTTT. The chain links TRBV10-3 to TRBJ1-6, with 10 nucleotides matching TRBD1. This CDR3 has 14 residues. Losses at the gene ends were 6 bases for V and 9 bases for J; bases not matched to a gene: 5. Germline V CDR1 and CDR2: ENHRY, SYGVKD.

In this sample, this clone turned up once. The J gene is TRBJ1-3, the V gene TRBV7-6, with TRBD1 matching 11 bases. The CDR3 extends over 16 amino acids. Unmatched junction bases numbered 6, after V lost 6 bases and J lost 2 bases. From germline, CDR1 is SGHVS and CDR2 FNYEAQ. The CDR3 sequence: CASSSPGQGAGNTIYF. For the CDR3, the DNA is TGTGCCAGCAGTTCCCCGGGACAGGGGGCTGGAAACACCATATATTTT.

V gene TRBV10-3 combines with J gene TRBJ1-3; 7 nucleotides agree with TRBD1. CDR3 length: 16 residues. Unmatched junction bases numbered 11, after V lost 6 bases and J lost 3 bases. Germline V gene data show CDR1 as ENHRY and CDR2 as SYGVKD. The CDR3, as DNA: TGTGCCATCAGCCCTAGACAGGGAACGTTTGGAAACACCATATATTTT. It yields the protein CAISPRQGTFGNTIYF.

The chain combines TRBV2 with TRBJ1-1; TRBD1 agrees at 8 bases. Germline V gives CDR1 SNHLY, CDR2 FYNNEI. J lost 2 bases, V lost 6 bases, and 11 bases had no gene match. The CDR3 covers 16 residues. Written as DNA, the CDR3 is TGTGCCAGCAGACCCGACAGGGGAATAGGCAACACTGAAGCTTTCTTT. Its protein is CASRPDRGIGNTEAFF.

The V and J genes are TRBV6-2 or TRBV6-3 and TRBJ1-5, with D uncertain. The CDR3 totals 13 residues. The germline CDR1 and CDR2 sequences are MNHEY and SVGEGT. Trimming cost V 1 base and J 5 bases, with 6 bases left between them. The DNA for the CDR3 is TGTGCCAGCAGTTACTTATACTATCAGCCCCAGCATTTT. This encodes CASSYLYYQPQHF.

This chain uses TRBV6-5 with TRBJ2-7, with TRBD1 identical over 8 bases. The CDR3 totals 15 residues. Trimming took 0 bases from V and 3 from J; bases not matched to a gene: 4. CDR1 is MNHEY, CDR2 SVGAGI, per germline. The CDR3 spells CASSYSGTGLYEQYF. The CDR3 DNA sequence: TGTGCCAGCAGTTACTCCGGGACAGGTCTCTACGAGCAGTACTTC.

The chain links TRBV5-4 to TRBJ1-2; 7 bases fit TRBD1. V was pared by 4 bases and J by 3 bases, with 21 bases of the junction left unmatched. The CDR3 spans 19 residues. Germline CDR1 SGHNT, CDR2 YYREEE (reference sequence). The CDR3 DNA reads as TGTGCCAGCAGCCTGGGACCGTCTGAGTTTAGGGGGCTAGACTATGGCTACACCTTC. Translated, it gives CASSLGPSEFRGLDYGYTF.

The chain employs TRBV13 and TRBJ1-5, with TRBD1 as a possible D gene (5 bases). V lost 6 bases and J lost 2, with 14 bases in between. This CDR3 comprises 15 residues. Germline lookup yields CDR1 PRHDT and CDR2 FYEKMQ (reference sequence). CDR3 region: CASRAAGVGNQPQHF. The DNA for the CDR3 is TGTGCCAGCAGGGCGGCGGGGGTGGGCAATCAGCCCCAGCATTTT.

The chain is built from TRBV4-3 and TRBJ1-2; 12 bases map to TRBD1. CDR1 and CDR2 from the germline V gene are LGHNA and YSLEER. The CDR3 has 15 residues. V shed 2 bases and J 8 bases; nucleotides not matched to a gene: 6. CDR3 DNA sequence: TGCGCCAGCAGCCAACTGGGACAGGGGGCGGGAGGCTACACCTTC. It yields the protein CASSQLGQGAGGYTF.

The V call is TRBV27, the J call TRBJ2-7, with 12 bases that match TRBD2. CDR1 and CDR2 from the germline V gene are MNHEY and SMNVEV (reference sequence). After removal of 2 bases from V and 2 bases from J, the junction contained 1 base not matched to a gene. The CDR3 runs to 15 residues. CDR3: CASSLRLAGAYEQYF. CDR3 DNA: TGTGCCAGCAGTTTAAGACTAGCGGGGGCCTACGAGCAGTACTTC.

The chain joins TRBV11-3 to TRBJ2-2, with D tentatively TRBD1 (5 bases). The CDR3 sequence is 16 residues long. Looked up from germline, CDR1 is SGHNT and CDR2 is YENEEA. Trimming removed 5 bases from V and 5 bases from J, with 18 bases in between. The CDR3 is CASSPSGIRGTGELFF. The CDR3, as DNA: TGTGCCAGCAGCCCCTCAGGGATAAGAGGAACCGGGGAGCTGTTTTTT.

This clone was found a few times. V and J are TRBV29-1 and TRBJ1-3; 8 nucleotides match TRBD1. Looked up from germline, CDR1 is SQVTM and CDR2 is ANQGSEA. The length of the CDR3 is 14 residues. Trimming removed 6 bases from V and 1 base from J; junction bases left unmatched: 5. The CDR3 protein is CSVTGGASGNTIYF. The DNA of the CDR3 is TGCAGCGTAACAGGGGGGGCATCTGGAAACACCATATATTTT.

CDR3: CASSLSDRQGAEGYTF. The DNA for the CDR3 is TGTGCCAGCAGTTTAAGTGACAGGCAGGGGGCGGAGGGCTACACCTTC. The chain is built from TRBV28 and TRBJ1-2; TRBD1 matches 8 bases. V shed 2 bases and J 8 bases; nucleotides not matched to a gene: 13. CDR1 MDHEN and CDR2 SYDVKM come from the germline V gene. The CDR3 contains 16 residues.